Included here is one T cell receptor (beta chain) sequence, with context. The data originate from a study of T cell changes during pregnancy in multiple sclerosis. Sequencing was performed with immunoSEQ multiplex PCR; in TCRdb, only in-frame clones are kept and a portion is missing. The repertoire includes under 50,000 clones, around 93% of them detected once, and approximately 4.3% sits in the top ten. Trimming shortened V by 5 bases and J by 2 bases, and 19 bases separated the two germline ends. This CDR3 has 16 amino acids. The germline CDR1 and CDR2 sequences are SEHNR and FQNEAQ (reference sequence).

The source of this sequence is a female donor with multiple sclerosis, enrolled in a pregnancy study. The chain has TRBV7-9 and TRBJ2-7; perhaps TRBD1 as D (6 bases). The material sequenced was CD8+ T cells from peripheral blood mononuclear cells, taken in the first trimester of pregnancy. CDR3 protein: CASSQRDNGETYEQYF. The CDR3 DNA reads TGTGCCAGCAGCCAACGGGACAACGGTGAGACCTACGAGCAGTACTTC.